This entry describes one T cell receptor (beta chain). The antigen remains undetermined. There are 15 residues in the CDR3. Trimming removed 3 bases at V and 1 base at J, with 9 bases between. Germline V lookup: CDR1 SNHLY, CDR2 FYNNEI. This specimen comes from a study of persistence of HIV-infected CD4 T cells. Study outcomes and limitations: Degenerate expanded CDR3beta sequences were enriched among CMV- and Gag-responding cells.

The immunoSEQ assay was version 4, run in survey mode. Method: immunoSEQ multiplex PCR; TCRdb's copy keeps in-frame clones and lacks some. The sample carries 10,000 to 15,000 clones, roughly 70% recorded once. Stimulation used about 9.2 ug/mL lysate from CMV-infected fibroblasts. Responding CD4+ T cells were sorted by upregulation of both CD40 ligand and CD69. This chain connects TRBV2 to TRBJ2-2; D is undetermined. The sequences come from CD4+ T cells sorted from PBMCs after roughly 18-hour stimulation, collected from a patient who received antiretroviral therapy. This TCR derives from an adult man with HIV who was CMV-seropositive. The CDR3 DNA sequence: TGTGCCAGCAGTGACCCCTCTAAGAACACCGGGGAGCTGTTTTTT. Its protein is CASSDPSKNTGELFF.